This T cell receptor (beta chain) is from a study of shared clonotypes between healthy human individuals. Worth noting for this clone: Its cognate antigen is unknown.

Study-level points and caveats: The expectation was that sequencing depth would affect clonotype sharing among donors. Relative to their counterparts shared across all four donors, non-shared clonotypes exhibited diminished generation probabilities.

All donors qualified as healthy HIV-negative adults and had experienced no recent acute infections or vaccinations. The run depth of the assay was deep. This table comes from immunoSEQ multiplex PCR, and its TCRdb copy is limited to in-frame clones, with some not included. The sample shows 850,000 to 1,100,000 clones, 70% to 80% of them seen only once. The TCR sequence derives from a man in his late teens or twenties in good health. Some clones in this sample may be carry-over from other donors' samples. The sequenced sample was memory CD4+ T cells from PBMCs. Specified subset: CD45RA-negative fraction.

In nucleotides, the CDR3 is TGTGCCAGCTCACCCCCCGATAGACCCGCCCCGGCAGAGACCCAGTACTTC. Residues: CASSPPDRPAPAETQYF. The V call is TRBV18, the J call TRBJ2-5; no clear D gene. Trimming removed 3 bases at V and 4 bases at J, with 21 bases between. The germline V gene has CDR1 KGHSH and CDR2 LQKENI. The CDR3 runs to 17 residues.